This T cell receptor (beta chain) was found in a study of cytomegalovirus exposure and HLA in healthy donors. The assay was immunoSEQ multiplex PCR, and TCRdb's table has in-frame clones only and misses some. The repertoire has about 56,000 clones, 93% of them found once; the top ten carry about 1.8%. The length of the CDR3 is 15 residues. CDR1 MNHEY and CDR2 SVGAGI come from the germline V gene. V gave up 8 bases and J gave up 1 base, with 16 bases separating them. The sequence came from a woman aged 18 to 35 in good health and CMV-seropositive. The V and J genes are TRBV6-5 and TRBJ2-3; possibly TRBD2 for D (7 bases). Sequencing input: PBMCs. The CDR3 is CASLGRGGGTDTQYF. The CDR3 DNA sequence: TGTGCCAGCCTTGGGCGAGGGGGGGGCACAGATACGCAGTATTTT.